Listed below are T cell receptor beta chains from one sample, sequenced in a study of CD4 T cells in relation to SARS-CoV-2 and coronaviruses. Data came from immunoSEQ multiplex PCR; TCRdb stores just in-frame clones and leaves some out. Among about 36,000 clones listed, around four fifths were seen once. These receptors lack a known antigen. The sequenced material came from memory CD4+ T cells from PBMCs, cultured in vitro. These receptors were collected from an adult with COVID-19. The CDR3 runs from the conserved cysteine through the conserved F or W. D genes are given only for firm matches. Where a row states a size, it is once, few, many or the class of an expanded clone; other rows omit it.

J gene,clone size,V gene,D gene,CDR3 DNA,CDR3 protein
TRBJ1-5,NA,TRBV3-1/TRBV3-2,NA,TGTGCCAGCTCTCTGGGCAATCAGCCCCAGCATTTT,CASSLGNQPQHF
TRBJ1-1,NA,TRBV30,TRBD1,TGTGCCTGGAATGTCAGGGGGATGAACACTGAAGCTTTCTTT,CAWNVRGMNTEAFF
TRBJ1-2,NA,TRBV6-5,NA,TGTGCCAGCCGCTACGGCGCAGGGGAGGGCTATGGCTACACCTTC,CASRYGAGEGYGYTF
TRBJ2-1,NA,TRBV7-9,TRBD1,TGTGCCAGCAGCTTAACCGACAAACGACAGGGGTCTGAGCAGTTCTTC,CASSLTDKRQGSEQFF
TRBJ2-7,NA,TRBV7-9,NA,TGTGCCAGCAGCCCCAGGGGGGGCGCGGACGTCGACGAGCAGTACTTC,CASSPRGGADVDEQYF
TRBJ2-2,medium-sized,TRBV6-4,TRBD1,TGTGCCAGCAGTGAAGGACAGGGAAACACCGGGGAGCTGTTTTTT,CASSEGQGNTGELFF
TRBJ2-7,NA,TRBV2,TRBD1,TGTGCCAGCAGTGGAACAGGGGTCGGCCCCTACGAGCAGTACTTC,CASSGTGVGPYEQYF
TRBJ1-5,few,TRBV6-5,NA,TGTGCCAGCAGACAGGGTGACAATCAGCCCCAGCATTTT,CASRQGDNQPQHF
TRBJ2-5,few,TRBV20-1,TRBD2,TGCAGTGCTAGTGCTAGCGGGACTTTCGAGACCCAGTACTTC,CSASASGTFETQYF
TRBJ2-3,NA,TRBV5-6,TRBD2,TGTGCCAGCAGCAGGGCGGGAGGGTGGGGGACAGATACGCAGTATTTT,CASSRAGGWGTDTQYF
TRBJ1-2,NA,TRBV5-6,NA,TGTGCCAGCAGCTTAGACCAATCACGCGCAGGGGACTATGGCTACACCTTC,CASSLDQSRAGDYGYTF
TRBJ2-7,NA,TRBV6-5,TRBD1,TGTGCCAGCAGTTATAGGGGGCCGGACGAGCAGTACTTC,CASSYRGPDEQYF
TRBJ1-2,NA,TRBV6-2/TRBV6-3,NA,TGTGCCAGCAGTTACCTACCAGGGAGACAAAACTATGGCTACACCTTC,CASSYLPGRQNYGYTF
TRBJ1-6,few,TRBV28,NA,TGTGCCAGCACCCCCGGGGGTGGAACATATTCACCCCTCCACTTT,CASTPGGGTYSPLHF
TRBJ2-2,NA,TRBV10-2,NA,TGCGCCAGCAGCCCTAGTGTGAACGGGGAGCTGTTTTTT,CASSPSVNGELFF
TRBJ1-1,few,TRBV20-1,NA,TGCAGTGCTACTTTGACTGAAGCTTTCTTT,CSATLTEAFF
TRBJ2-5,NA,TRBV5-1,NA,TGCGCCAGCGAAACTAGCCCCCAAGAGACCCAGTACTTC,CASETSPQETQYF
TRBJ1-6,few,TRBV18,NA,TGTGCCAGCTCACCTCGACAAAGGGAGGGCAATTCACCCCTCCACTTT,CASSPRQREGNSPLHF
TRBJ2-2,NA,TRBV6-5,NA,TGTGCCAGCAGCCCAGGGTCGGGCACCGGGGAGCTGTTTTTT,CASSPGSGTGELFF
TRBJ1-1,NA,TRBV5-1,TRBD1,TGCGCCAGCAGCTTGGAGGGCAGGGGGCACACTGAAGCTTTCTTT,CASSLEGRGHTEAFF
TRBJ2-1,NA,TRBV19,TRBD1,TGTGCCAGTAGCCCCGGGACAGGGCCTTACAATGAGCAGTTCTTC,CASSPGTGPYNEQFF
TRBJ2-1,NA,TRBV27,NA,TGTGCCAGCAGTCCGGTGACTAGTCGGTTCTTC,CASSPVTSRFF
TRBJ1-4,NA,TRBV28,NA,TGTGCCAGCAGTTTATTGGTCAGGGATGCTAATGAAAAACTGTTTTTT,CASSLLVRDANEKLFF
TRBJ2-6,NA,TRBV5-5,NA,TGTGCCAGCAGCTTGCTAGGGAGCTCTGGGGCCAACGTCCTGACTTTC,CASSLLGSSGANVLTF
TRBJ2-2,NA,TRBV11-2,NA,TGTGCCAGCAGCCCAACCACTAACACCGGGGAGCTGTTTTTT,CASSPTTNTGELFF
TRBJ2-1,NA,TRBV19,TRBD2,TGTGCCAGCAGACTAGCGGACTACTCCTACAATGAGCAGTTCTTC,CASRLADYSYNEQFF
TRBJ2-2,NA,TRBV28,NA,TGTGCCAGCAGTTTATTCAGGGCGAACACCGGGGAGCTGTTTTTT,CASSLFRANTGELFF
TRBJ1-1,NA,TRBV6-6,TRBD1,TGTGCCAGCAGTTACGGGGACAGTTTGAACACTGAAGCTTTCTTT,CASSYGDSLNTEAFF
TRBJ1-1,NA,TRBV11-1,NA,TGTGCCAGCAGCCCAGGTAGGGGCGGATTGGACACTGAAGCTTTCTTT,CASSPGRGGLDTEAFF
TRBJ2-2,NA,TRBV10-3,NA,TGTGCCATCAGTGAAGGGGACCCCACCACCTCCGCGAACACCGGGGAGCTGTTTTTT,CAISEGDPTTSANTGELFF
TRBJ2-3,few,TRBV2,NA,TGTGCCAGCAGTGGGGCGGGAACAACTAGCACAGATACGCAGTATTTT,CASSGAGTTSTDTQYF
TRBJ2-7,few,TRBV28,TRBD1,TGTGCCAGCAGGCCCACAGGGGGCTCAGGGCAGTACTTC,CASRPTGGSGQYF
TRBJ2-1,NA,TRBV5-4,TRBD2,TGTGCCAGCAGGCGTGGGACTAGCGGGAGGGCCGATCGAAATGAGCAGTTCTTC,CASRRGTSGRADRNEQFF
TRBJ1-5,NA,TRBV5-1,NA,TGCGCCAGCAGCTTGTCCGAGGACGGTCAGCCCCAGCATTTT,CASSLSEDGQPQHF
TRBJ2-2,NA,TRBV6-2/TRBV6-3,TRBD2,TGTGCCAGCAGTTCTTCCCTTATCGGGAGGAGGGGCGGGGAGCTGTTTTTT,CASSSSLIGRRGGELFF
TRBJ1-2,NA,TRBV9,NA,TGTGCCAGCAGCGAGGGGGATAACTATGGCTACACCTTC,CASSEGDNYGYTF
TRBJ1-3,NA,TRBV14,NA,TGTGCCAGCAGCCAAGTCGGTGGGGGGAGCTCTGGAAACACCATATATTTT,CASSQVGGGSSGNTIYF
TRBJ2-1,NA,TRBV12-5,NA,TGTGCTAGTGGCTTGGGTGGAACCTCCTACAATGAGCAGTTCTTC,CASGLGGTSYNEQFF
TRBJ2-1,NA,TRBV7-3,TRBD2,TGTGCCAGCAGCTTGACTAGCGGGAGTAGGGATGAGCAGTTCTTC,CASSLTSGSRDEQFF
TRBJ1-1,once,TRBV5-5,NA,TGTGCCAGCAGCTTGAGACGGATAAACACTGAAGCTTTCTTT,CASSLRRINTEAFF
TRBJ2-1,NA,TRBV24-1,NA,TGTGCCACCAGTGATAAGGGTTACACCTACAATGAGCAGTTCTTC,CATSDKGYTYNEQFF
TRBJ2-1,few,TRBV9,NA,TGTGCCAGCAGCGTAGGATCAGGGTTTGGCTACAATGAGCAGTTCTTC,CASSVGSGFGYNEQFF
TRBJ2-1,NA,TRBV4-1,TRBD2,TGCGCCAGCAGCTCGCAGTTAGCGGGAGTTGGGGGGGTCTTCAATGAGCAGTTCTTC,CASSSQLAGVGGVFNEQFF
TRBJ2-7,NA,TRBV5-1,NA,TGCGCCAGCAGCCCGATGACAGTTACCACCTACGAGCAGTACTTC,CASSPMTVTTYEQYF
TRBJ2-7,NA,TRBV7-2,TRBD2,TGTGCCAGCAGCTTATTAGCGGGAAGGGCCTACGAGCAGTACTTC,CASSLLAGRAYEQYF
TRBJ2-5,NA,TRBV6-4,NA,TGTGCCAGCAGTGGGGACTTGGGAGAGACCCAGTACTTC,CASSGDLGETQYF
TRBJ2-1,NA,TRBV9,TRBD2,TGTGCCAGCAGCGGGGGGGGTTCCTACAATGAGCAGTTCTTC,CASSGGGSYNEQFF
TRBJ1-5,NA,TRBV5-1,NA,TGCGCCAGCAGCTTGGGGCAGCCAAATCAGCCCCAGCATTTT,CASSLGQPNQPQHF
TRBJ2-1,NA,TRBV18,TRBD2,TGTGCCAGCTCACCACTCAAGCGGGACTCCTACAATGAGCAGTTCTTC,CASSPLKRDSYNEQFF
TRBJ1-5,NA,TRBV7-9,NA,TGTGCCAGCAGCTTAAGTTTGGGCGGGCCCCAGCATTTT,CASSLSLGGPQHF
TRBJ1-3,NA,TRBV15,NA,TGTGCCACCGGCGAGAGTTTCGCTGGAAACACCATATATTTT,CATGESFAGNTIYF